Included here is one T cell receptor beta chain sequence, with context. The data belong to a study of cytomegalovirus exposure and HLA in healthy donors. The CDR3 has 15 residues. V was cut by 0 bases and J by 0 bases, with 8 bases left in between. CDR1 and CDR2 from the germline V gene are SGDLS and YYNGEE. Vbeta (60) and Jbeta (13) primers were used in the PCR. Sequenced by immunoSEQ multiplex PCR; TCRdb stores in-frame clones only, minus some. The sample contains tens of thousands of clones, 74% of which appear only once. This chain links TRBV9 with TRBJ2-3; tentative D call: TRBD1 (6 bases). Material for sequencing was PBMCs. This clonotype originated in a man in his forties in good health and CMV-seropositive. CDR3 DNA sequence: TGTGCCAGCAGCGTAGGGACAGAAAGCACAGATACGCAGTATTTT. Encoded protein: CASSVGTESTDTQYF.